These T cell receptor beta chains were read from a single sample in a study of CD8 T cells in ankylosing spondylitis. One entry per CDR3 protein, called by TCRdb with MiXCR from the 5' RACE reads. The sample consists of some 700,000 distinct CDR3 sequences, roughly 20% of them appearing once. The sequenced sample consisted of blood, either unsorted or a sorted T cell fraction (not recorded which). Receptor source: a male donor with ankylosing spondylitis. Each CDR3 is given with its conserved first and last residue. A D gene is named only where the DNA matches it firmly. A clone size is listed for some rows: how often the clone was seen (once, few, many), or a class if it is expanded.

j_call | clone_size | v_call | d_call | cdr3_aa | cdr3_nt
TRBJ1-3 | few | TRBV7-2 | TRBD1 | CASSGQGPHSGNTIYF | TGTGCCAGCAGCGGACAGGGGCCTCACTCTGGAAACACCATATATTTT
TRBJ1-6 | many | TRBV12-3/TRBV12-4 | TRBD1 | CASSPRQGDSPLHF | TGTGCCAGCAGTCCGCGACAGGGGGACTCACCCCTCCACTTT
TRBJ1-2 | . | TRBV29-1 | . | CSAAHVNYGYTF | TGCAGCGCCGCACACGTCAACTATGGCTACACCTTC
TRBJ2-1 | many | TRBV20-1 | TRBD1 | CSARDRATNEQFF | TGCAGTGCTAGGGACAGGGCTACAAATGAGCAGTTCTTC
TRBJ2-5 | few | TRBV11-2 | TRBD1 | CASSSVKQGAETQYF | TGTGCCAGCAGCTCCGTTAAACAGGGGGCTGAGACCCAGTACTTC
TRBJ2-3 | few | TRBV9 | TRBD2 | CASSAFAAGGPIMQYF | TGTGCCAGCAGCGCCTTTGCAGCGGGAGGGCCGATTATGCAGTATTTT
TRBJ2-1 | . | TRBV20-1 | . | CSARVEVGRQFF | TGCAGTGCTAGAGTGGAGGTAGGCAGGCAGTTCTTC
TRBJ1-5 | few | TRBV12-3/TRBV12-4 | TRBD1 | CASSLGTGGSQPQHF | TGTGCCAGCAGTCTGGGGACAGGGGGGAGTCAGCCCCAGCATTTT
TRBJ2-3 | few | TRBV15 | TRBD2 | CATSRGELAVNTQYF | TGTGCCACCAGCAGGGGGGAACTAGCGGTAAATACGCAGTATTTT
TRBJ2-5 | . | TRBV29-1 | TRBD2 | CSVHGGGAETQYF | TGCAGCGTTCACGGGGGGGGGGCGGAGACCCAGTACTTC
TRBJ2-1 | . | TRBV9 | . | CASSPGGKGNEQFF | TGTGCCAGCAGCCCTGGAGGGAAGGGCAATGAGCAGTTCTTC
TRBJ2-5 | . | TRBV5-5 | . | CASSLGYIQETQYF | TGTGCCAGCAGCTTGGGGTATATACAAGAGACCCAGTACTTC
TRBJ1-1 | few | TRBV12-3/TRBV12-4 | . | CASKLTGLGNTEAFF | TGTGCCAGCAAGCTAACAGGGTTGGGGAACACTGAAGCTTTCTTT
TRBJ2-2 | . | TRBV25-1 | . | CASSTGSGELFF | TGTGCCAGCAGCACAGGGTCCGGGGAGCTGTTTTTT
TRBJ2-3 | few | TRBV11-2 | . | CASSLADLGSTDTQYF | TGTGCCAGCAGCTTAGCGGACCTGGGGAGCACAGATACGCAGTATTTT
TRBJ1-3 | . | TRBV7-2 | TRBD1 | CASSLGGQWNSGNTIYF | TGTGCCAGCAGCTTAGGGGGACAGTGGAACTCTGGAAACACCATATATTTT
TRBJ2-7 | few | TRBV6-2/TRBV6-3 | TRBD1 | CATRDRVNLLGEQYF | TGTGCCACCCGGGACAGGGTGAATCTCCTGGGCGAGCAGTACTTC
TRBJ2-5 | few | TRBV4-3 | . | CASSQDETGLETQYF | TGCGCCAGCAGCCAAGATGAAACGGGTTTGGAGACCCAGTACTTC
TRBJ1-1 | few | TRBV5-1 | . | CASSLSWLGPHEAFF | TGCGCCAGCAGCTTGAGTTGGCTAGGACCGCATGAAGCTTTCTTT
TRBJ2-1 | . | TRBV5-1 | TRBD1 | CASWPGGYYNEQFF | TGCGCCAGCTGGCCAGGGGGTTACTACAATGAGCAGTTCTTC
TRBJ2-7 | . | TRBV7-9 | . | CASSLTLGQGEQYF | TGTGCCAGCAGCTTAACGTTGGGGCAGGGCGAGCAGTACTTC
TRBJ1-6 | . | TRBV20-1 | TRBD1 | CSARGAITGGRNSPLHF | TGCAGTGCTAGAGGCGCGATAACAGGGGGTAGGAATTCACCCCTCCACTTT
TRBJ1-6 | few | TRBV7-9 | . | CASKEGPYNSPLHF | TGTGCCAGCAAGGAGGGCCCGTATAATTCACCCCTCCACTTT
TRBJ2-5 | . | TRBV28 | . | CASSYHKVEGEEETQYF | TGTGCCAGCAGTTACCACAAAGTGGAAGGGGAGGAGGAGACCCAGTACTTC
TRBJ1-3 | . | TRBV30 | . | CAWSVHASGNTIYF | TGTGCCTGGAGTGTACACGCCTCTGGAAACACCATATATTTT
TRBJ2-5 | many | TRBV5-1 | . | CASSVGGGETQYF | TGCGCCAGCAGCGTAGGGGGAGGAGAGACCCAGTACTTC
TRBJ1-1 | few | TRBV5-1 | . | CASSTLDRNTEAFF | TGCGCCAGCAGCACGTTGGACAGGAACACTGAAGCTTTCTTT
TRBJ1-1 | many | TRBV6-6 | . | CASSYLGGPEAFF | TGTGCCAGCAGTTACTTGGGCGGACCAGAAGCTTTCTTT